These 6 T cell receptor beta chains were all obtained from the same sample, sequenced in a study of T cells in Graves' hyperthyroidism and ophthalmopathy. The source material, RNA transcripts, was used to amplify TCR beta CDR3 regions. Using the HTBI primer set, a first-round RT-PCR was run on the TCR CDR3. Via MiXCR, TCRdb re-called the multiplex PCR reads, giving one row per CDR3 protein. The sample shows approximately 610,000 distinct CDR3 sequences, 14% to 15% of them seen only once. Sequenced: blood. These receptors all stem from a woman aged 40 to 50 with Graves' ophthalmopathy.

V usage is TRBV5-1 and J usage is TRBJ1-1, with D unresolved. This CDR3 region has 13 residues. Trimming took 7 bases from V and 5 from J, leaving 15 bases between them. CDR1 SGHRS and CDR2 YFSETQ come from the germline V gene. CDR3 nucleotide sequence: TGCGCCAGCTCGGTGACCACCGGGACTGAAGCTTTCTTT. This encodes CASSVTTGTEAFF.

The table lists this clonotype with many counts. This sequence joins TRBV20-1 and TRBJ2-7; D gene uncertain. The CDR3 is made up of 13 amino acids. The germline V gene encodes CDR1 DFQATT and CDR2 SNEGSKA (reference sequence). V was shortened by 3 bases and J by 5 bases, with 14 bases between the two germline ends. The CDR3: CSARSPLGNEQYF. In DNA, the CDR3 is TGCAGTGCTAGGAGCCCCCTTGGCAACGAGCAGTACTTC.

This clonotype came up a few times. The rearrangement joins TRBV5-1 to TRBJ2-2; TRBD2 matches at 7 bases. Germline CDR1 and CDR2: SGHRS and YFSETQ. V was pared by 1 base and J by 6 bases, with 9 bases of the junction left unmatched. The CDR3 has 16 residues. For the CDR3, the DNA is TGCGCCAGCAGCTTGAGTTATGGCGGGAGCGCCGGGGAGCTGTTTTTT. Amino acid sequence: CASSLSYGGSAGELFF.

The V call is TRBV2, the J call TRBJ1-6, with TRBD1 identical over 8 bases. Trimming at V came to 10 bases and at J to 9 bases, leaving 8 bases not matched to a gene. Germline loops: CDR1 SNHLY, CDR2 FYNNEI. CDR3 length equals 13 residues. CDR3 sequence reads: CATQGQVTSPLHF. The CDR3 nucleotides read TGTGCCACCCAGGGACAGGTGACTTCACCCCTCCACTTT.

The rearrangement joins TRBV6-2 or TRBV6-3 to TRBJ2-2; 11 bases match TRBD2. There are 16 residues in the CDR3. V dropped 4 bases and J dropped 4; count of bases not matched to a gene: 5. The V gene's germline CDR1 is MNHEY and CDR2 SVGEGT. CDR3 amino acids: CASSSLAGGATGELFF. CDR3 DNA: TGTGCCAGCAGTTCCCTAGCGGGAGGAGCCACCGGGGAGCTGTTTTTT.

This chain uses TRBV4-2 with TRBJ2-7; 14 bases map to TRBD2. CDR1 and CDR2 (germline): LGHNA, YNFKEQ. V lost 0 bases to trimming and J lost 3 bases; unmatched junction nucleotides: 7. The CDR3 covers 18 residues. The CDR3 is CASSQDGMGLAGDYEQYF. The CDR3 DNA reads as TGTGCCAGCAGCCAAGATGGTATGGGACTAGCGGGAGACTACGAGCAGTACTTC.